A single sample gave rise to the 22 T cell receptor beta chains below, sequenced in a study of CD4 and CD8 cells across lung adenocarcinoma regions. TCRdb re-called the PCR reads with MiXCR, one entry per CDR3 protein. The data contain 8,500 to 10,000 distinct CDR3 sequences, 40% to 65% of them singletons. Sequenced: CD4+ T cells from the margin of a lung tumor. The source is a male donor with lung adenocarcinoma. The CD4 and CD8 labels of this study may be unreliable.

Comments on this clonotype: Compared with germline, one end of the junction differs, possibly owing to a read error. The chain recombines TRBV10-2 with TRBJ2-3; D is tentatively TRBD1 or TRBD2 (6 bases each). This CDR3 has 15 residues. CDR1 and CDR2 from the germline V gene are WSHSY and SAAADI. The CDR3 protein is CASRTGGRDPDTQYF. CDR3 nucleotides: TGCGCCAGCAGGACCGGGGGCCGGGACCCAGATACGCAGTACTTT.

The rearrangement joins TRBV27 to TRBJ2-3; TRBD2 matches at 9 bases. The end of the DNA is better explained by TRBJ2-7, so the J call may be wrong. The V gene's germline CDR1 is MNHEY and CDR2 SMNVEV (reference sequence). The CDR3 has 19 amino acids. The CDR3 DNA sequence: TGTGCCAGCAGAGCCACGGGGCTAGCGGGACACCGTAGCACAGATACGCAGTACTTC. Translation gives CASRATGLAGHRSTDTQYF.

In this sample, this clonotype turned up a few times. The rearrangement joins TRBV27 to TRBJ2-5; 8 bases are shared with TRBD2. The J call may be in error: the DNA end matches TRBJ2-7 better. Germline values: CDR1 MNHEY, CDR2 SMNVEV (reference sequence). The length of the CDR3 is 15 residues. DNA of the CDR3: TGTGCCAGCAGTCCCGGACTAGCAGGGGCCCACGAGCAGTACTTC. This gives the protein CASSPGLAGAHEQYF.

V usage is TRBV6-1 and J usage is TRBJ2-5, with D perhaps matching TRBD2 (6 bases). Deletions cut 6 bases from V and 11 bases from J, with 25 bases between. Germline V CDR1 and CDR2: MNHNS, SASEGT. The CDR3 has 15 residues. The chain's CDR3 is CASRTPRLANNEQYF. DNA of the CDR3: TGTGCCAGCAGAACTCCGCGGCTAGCGAACAATGAGCAGTACTTC.

The rearrangement joins TRBV6-5 to TRBJ2-1, with a weak D call TRBD2 (5 bases). The CDR3 has 13 amino acids. From germline, CDR1 is MNHEY and CDR2 SVGAGI. The V end was cut by 4 bases, the J end by 7 bases, with 11 bases between. The CDR3 region is CASSSGKLNEQFF. The CDR3 nucleotides are TGTGCCAGCAGTTCCGGGAAATTAAATGAGCAGTTCTTC.

Here the CDR3 reads CAGLGGGAQETQFF. CDR3 in DNA: TGCGCGGGGCTGGGGGGGGGTGCCCAAGAGACCCAGTTCTTC. This sequence joins TRBV10-1 and TRBJ2-1, with 7 bases that match TRBD2. The CDR3 runs 14 residues. Looked up from germline, CDR1 is WNHNN and CDR2 is SYGVQD (reference sequence).

This clonotype came up many times. This chain uses TRBV7-2 with TRBJ2-7; D is perhaps TRBD1 (6 bases). The V gene's germline CDR1 is SGHTA and CDR2 FQGNSA. Deletions cut 6 bases from V and 2 bases from J, with 20 bases between. The CDR3 is 16 amino acids. Written as DNA, the CDR3 is TGTGCCAGCAGTGTTAGATCCGGGACAATTACCTACGAGCAGTACTTC. Residues: CASSVRSGTITYEQYF.

The chain recombines TRBV7-2 with TRBJ1-1; TRBD1 is a possible D gene (5 bases). This CDR3 region has 14 residues. The V end was cut by 5 bases, the J end by 2 bases, with 12 bases between. CDR1 and CDR2 (germline): SGHTA, FQGNSA. CDR3 region: CASSTDSYNTEAFF. The CDR3 DNA reads as TGTGCCAGCAGCACCGACAGCTACAACACTGAAGCTTTCTTT.

This clonotype was found many times. The J gene is TRBJ2-1, the V gene TRBV10-2; D is uncertain. The CDR3 has 11 residues. CDR1 and CDR2 from the germline V gene are WSHSY and SAAADI. Between the trimmed V and J ends, which lost 6 bases and 10 bases, there was a span of 10 bases. CDR3: CASSHTSEQFF. CDR3 sequence (DNA): TGCGCCAGCAGCCACACCAGCGAGCAGTTCTTC.

The rearrangement uses TRBV6-1 and TRBJ1-2, with a possible D match to TRBD1 (5 bases). With 7 bases removed from V and 3 bases from J, the gap between germline ends came to 15 bases. This CDR3 comprises 14 residues. Germline-derived CDR1 and CDR2 are MNHNS and SASEGT. CDR3 sequence reads: CASTGFQGDYGYTF. The CDR3 nucleotides read TGTGCCAGCACGGGGTTTCAGGGAGACTATGGCTACACCTTC.

This clonotype was seen ten or more times. The chain recombines TRBV6-1 with TRBJ2-7; 9 positions agree with TRBD2. Trimming at V came to 5 bases and at J to 2 bases, leaving 4 bases not matched to a gene. Germline V gene data show CDR1 as MNHNS and CDR2 as SASEGT. CDR3 length equals 14 residues. Here the CDR3 DNA reads TGTGCCAGCAGTCGACTAGCGGACACCTACGAGCAGTACTTC. This sequence encodes CASSRLADTYEQYF.

There are many counts of this clonotype. The chain recombines TRBV4-1 with TRBJ2-5; perhaps TRBD2 as D (6 bases). The length of the CDR3 is 15 residues. The germline V and J ends were trimmed by 2 bases and 5 bases, with 15 bases remaining between them. CDR1 MGHRA and CDR2 YSYEKL come from the germline V gene. CDR3 nucleotides: TGCGCCAGCAGCCAACCTGGGACTCTTGTTGAGACCCAGTACTTC. It is translated as CASSQPGTLVETQYF.

By its share, this clonotype is large. V and J are TRBV6-4 and TRBJ2-2, with D hard to call. This CDR3 spans 14 amino acids. V was pared by 0 bases and J by 7 bases, with 9 bases between. CDR1 is MRHNA and CDR2 is SNTAGT in the germline V gene. CDR3 sequence (DNA): TGTGCCAGCAGTGACTCGGCAGTTGGCGGGGAGCTGTTTTTT. Protein product: CASSDSAVGGELFF.

There are many counts of this clonotype. This chain joins TRBV6-6 and TRBJ2-1; 8 nucleotides line up with TRBD1. With V trimmed by 4 bases and J by 4 bases, 9 bases remained unmatched. The CDR3 sequence is 16 residues long. Per germline, CDR1 MNHNY and CDR2 SVGAGI (reference sequence). The DNA of the CDR3 is TGTGCCAGCAGTTCGGGCAGGGGGCGAAGGTACAATGAGCAGTTCTTC. The encoded protein is CASSSGRGRRYNEQFF.

The chain combines TRBV6-1 with TRBJ2-1; perhaps TRBD2 as D (5 bases). CDR1 and CDR2 from the germline V gene are MNHNS and SASEGT. The CDR3 covers 14 residues. The V end was cut by 4 bases, the J end by 10 bases, with 17 bases between. The CDR3, as DNA: TGTGCCAGCAGTGCCCTTACTAGTCCGGGGGAGCAGTTCTTC. This codes for CASSALTSPGEQFF.

This sequence joins TRBV6-1 and TRBJ2-3; 9 bases are shared with TRBD1. CDR3 size: 13 residues. Trimming at V came to 4 bases and at J to 5 bases, leaving 1 base not matched to a gene. CDR1 and CDR2 from the germline V gene are MNHNS and SASEGT. CDR3 region: CASSGQGVDTQYF. CDR3 DNA sequence: TGTGCCAGCAGTGGACAGGGGGTAGATACGCAGTATTTT.

This chain links TRBV6-1 with TRBJ2-1; 10 bases fit TRBD2. The CDR3 loop spans 14 amino acids. Trimming cost V 9 bases and J 0 bases; bases outside gene matches: 2. The germline gives CDR1 MNHNS, CDR2 SASEGT. CDR3 amino acids: CASEREGSYNEQFF. In DNA, the CDR3 is TGTGCCAGTGAGCGGGAGGGCTCCTACAATGAGCAGTTCTTC.

This clonotype was seen only once. One end of the junction varies from germline; a read error may be responsible. The chain links TRBV4-1 to TRBJ1-5; the match to TRBD1 covers 9 bases. The CDR3 is 15 amino acids. The germline V gene encodes CDR1 MGHRA and CDR2 YSYEKL. CDR3 DNA sequence: TGCGCCAGCAGCCAAGGGGACAGGGCCGGTCAGCCCCACCACTTT. It translates to CASSQGDRAGQPHHF.

The CDR3, as DNA: TGTGCCAGCAGGTGGAGGAATGAGCAGTTCTTC. Encoded protein: CASRWRNEQFF. The V and J genes are TRBV25-1 and TRBJ2-1; weak D call: TRBD2 (5 bases). Germline V lookup: CDR1 MGHDK, CDR2 SYGVNS. The length of the CDR3 is 11 residues. Trimming took 6 bases from V and 7 from J, leaving 7 bases between them.

Relative to its sample, this clonotype is medium-sized. The genes are TRBV6-5 and TRBJ2-7, with 9 bases matching TRBD1. The CDR3 totals 16 residues. V dropped 4 bases and J dropped 5; count of bases not matched to a gene: 12. Germline V lookup: CDR1 MNHEY, CDR2 SVGAGI. The CDR3 DNA is TGTGCCAGCAGTTTCCCCCCGGGACAGGGAGGCCACGAGCAGTACTTC. Translation: CASSFPPGQGGHEQYF.

The chain joins TRBV15 to TRBJ1-1; D is uncertain. The germline gives CDR1 LNHNV, CDR2 YYDKDF (reference sequence). The CDR3 runs 16 residues. Trimming removed 4 bases from V and 1 base from J, with 16 bases in between. CDR3 DNA sequence: TGTGCCACCAGCACGGGCACCTCGGAGGGGAACACTGAAGCTTTCTTT. It is translated as CATSTGTSEGNTEAFF.

This chain links TRBV12-3 or TRBV12-4 with TRBJ2-4; weak D call: TRBD2 (7 bases). Trimming pared 5 bases from V and 13 bases from J, leaving 30 bases between. The CDR3 has 17 amino acids. The CDR3: CASSSGLGGGRRDMQYF. The CDR3 DNA follows: TGTGCCAGCAGTAGCGGACTGGGGGGGGGGCGCAGAGATATGCAGTACTTC.